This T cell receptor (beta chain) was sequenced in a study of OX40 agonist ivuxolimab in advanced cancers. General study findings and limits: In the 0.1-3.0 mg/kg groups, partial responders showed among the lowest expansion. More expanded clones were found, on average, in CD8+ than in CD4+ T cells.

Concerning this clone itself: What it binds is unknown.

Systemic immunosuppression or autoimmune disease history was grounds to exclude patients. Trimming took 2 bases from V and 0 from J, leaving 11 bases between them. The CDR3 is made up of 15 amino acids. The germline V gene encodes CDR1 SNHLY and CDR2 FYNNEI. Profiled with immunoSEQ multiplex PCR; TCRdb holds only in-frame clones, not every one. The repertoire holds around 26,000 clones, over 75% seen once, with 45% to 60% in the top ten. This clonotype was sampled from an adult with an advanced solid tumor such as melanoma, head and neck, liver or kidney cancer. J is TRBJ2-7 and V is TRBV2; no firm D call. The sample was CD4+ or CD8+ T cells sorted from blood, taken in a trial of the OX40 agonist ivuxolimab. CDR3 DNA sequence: TGTGCCAGCAGTGAATTTGGCGTGAGCTCCTACGAGCAGTACTTC. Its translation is CASSEFGVSSYEQYF.